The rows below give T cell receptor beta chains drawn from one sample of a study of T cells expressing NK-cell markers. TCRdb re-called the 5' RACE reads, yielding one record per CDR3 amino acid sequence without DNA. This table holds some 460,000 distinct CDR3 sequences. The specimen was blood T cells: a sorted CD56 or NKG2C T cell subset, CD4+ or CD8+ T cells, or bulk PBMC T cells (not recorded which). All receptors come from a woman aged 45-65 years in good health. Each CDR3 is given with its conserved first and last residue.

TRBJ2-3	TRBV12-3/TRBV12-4	CASSILAGSADTQYF
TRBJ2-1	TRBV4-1	CASSHLRTSGTPFYNEQFF
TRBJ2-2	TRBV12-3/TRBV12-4	CASGGTSGRFGELFF
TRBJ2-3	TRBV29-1	CSVVMGTSTDTQYF
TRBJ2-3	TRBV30	CAWRRARTGIGTQYF
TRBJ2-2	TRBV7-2	CASRRVLGARNTGELFF
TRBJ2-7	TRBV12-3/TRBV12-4	CASSLKGILYEQYF
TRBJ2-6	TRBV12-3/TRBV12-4	CASSPSAARSGANVLTF
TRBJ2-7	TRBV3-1	CASRREGASEQYF
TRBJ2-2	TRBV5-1	CASSFPGTFGNTGELFF
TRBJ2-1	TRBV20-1	CSARGGGSPPTHEQFF
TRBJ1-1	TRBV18	CASSPWGLNTEAFF
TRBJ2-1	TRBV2	CASSGNRFLSYNEQFF
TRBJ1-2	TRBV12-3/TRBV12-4	CASSLAIRQGHGYTF
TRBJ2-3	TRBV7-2	CASSLVFEDTQYF
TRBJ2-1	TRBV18	CASSPQREGLSEQFF
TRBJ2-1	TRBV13	CASSLVPGPFSGEQFF
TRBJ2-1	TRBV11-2	CASSLGPGQNYNEQFF
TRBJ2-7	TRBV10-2	CASSESQSTYEQYF
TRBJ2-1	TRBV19	CASSARRRTYNEQFF
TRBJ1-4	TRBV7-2	CASSLGDGEKLFF
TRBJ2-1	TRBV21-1	CARKGLAGKGGNNEQFF
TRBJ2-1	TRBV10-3	CAISGTSGRNNEQFF
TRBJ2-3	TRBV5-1	CASSLLQGRGRTDTQYF
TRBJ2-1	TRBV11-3	CASSRGGGSDEQFF
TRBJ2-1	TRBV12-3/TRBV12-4	CASSFGTGGPMGNEQFF